This T cell receptor (beta chain) was recorded in a study of naive and memory T cell subsets. Study outcomes and limitations: Findings for naive and memory subsets could not be checked against ground truth.

Both TRBC1 and TRBC2 were covered by a beta constant-region primer of two equimolar oligonucleotides. Four rounds of PCR amplified the ligated cDNA using nested alpha and beta constant-region primers plus SP2. The cDNA 3' end received a ligated single-stranded oligonucleotide carrying the SP2 primer and a 12-nucleotide UMI. TCRdb re-called the UMI-ligation and nested PCR reads with MiXCR, one entry per CDR3 protein. The sample holds over 25,000 distinct CDR3 sequences, about 18% seen once. CDR1 is SGHTA, CDR2 FQGNSA, per germline. The V end lost 3 bases, the J end lost 11 bases, and 8 bases lay between the germline ends. This CDR3 contains 12 residues. This clonotype was seen a few times. Its target is unknown.

This receptor was taken from a human donor in good health. This rearrangement joins TRBV7-2 to TRBJ1-6; D ambiguous. The specimen was effector memory CD4+ T cells from blood. As to subset: effector memory, CD45RA- CD27-. DNA of the CDR3: TGTGCCAGCAGCTTGGGGTGGGCACCCCTCCACTTT. This sequence encodes CASSLGWAPLHF.